The source of this T cell receptor (beta chain) is a study of cytomegalovirus exposure and HLA in healthy donors (dated by TCRdb to 2016 to 2017). Study-level background: An earlier analysis of about 530 of the donors reported 276 Gb of sequence data and 95 million to 130 million unique TCR beta sequences obtained from approximately 180 million T cells. Approximately 310 gigabases of sequencing data and approximately 85 million unique TCR sequences were included in an early release covering over 600 HLA-typed donors. The genetic ancestry cluster associated with self-reported Caucasian donors included 81% of the 398 genotyped donors. The aim of the study was to test whether cataloging public T cell receptors could identify signatures of past pathogen exposure. The T cell repertoires of 670 or so subjects were profiled by immunosequencing and related to cytomegalovirus serostatus. Besides the first cohort of some 670 subjects, a separate validation cohort made up of 120 or so different subjects was used. To predict cytomegalovirus infection status, the study brought together high-throughput TCR immunosequencing, statistical association of individual TCRs with disease status, and machine learning. In a later analysis, previously published TCR beta repertoires from about 670 donors were re-analyzed and high-resolution HLA genotyping was added so that TCR occurrence patterns could be studied. Rather than using new phenotypic data, the later analysis identified candidate immune exposures from TCR beta sequences and from how often those sequences occurred across donors. In an earlier analysis of more than 550 of the donors, high-throughput TCR beta sequencing was used to judge whether each TCR beta V gene segment behaved as functional or pseudogenic. Donor age, sex, ethnicity and CMV serostatus were collected together with the repertoire data. A later genetic analysis used genome-wide SNP genotypes for about three fifths of the 666 donors, treating that subset as a discovery cohort. Every discovery cohort repertoire had been produced on one sequencing platform. Class I and class II HLA loci were covered by the typing at four-digit resolution. Typing coverage differed by locus: A, B, C, DRB1 and DQB1 were typed in about 620-630 donors, DQA1 in 500 to 550, DPA1 in 600 to 610, and DPB1 in 400 to 480. Roughly 5 DR-DQ haplotypes were handled as single units for association and clustering, since linkage in the cohort was strong. On average, about 240,000 unique TCR beta nucleotide sequences were sequenced per donor among some 420 genotyped donors of the cohort, with about 19% of those sequences being non-productive.

As for this clone: No antigen is known for it. No base qualities exist here, and no much larger clone lies one base off it.

The cohort comprised hundreds of healthy bone marrow donors. All cohort members were sampled while nominally healthy, although unrecorded immune exposures were likely present. The donor was CMV seronegative and belonged to the group of around 350 seronegative cohort members. A peripheral blood sample was provided by each donor, and peripheral blood mononuclear cells were used for TCR beta sequencing. Genomic DNA was extracted from the blood cell samples with the Qiagen DNeasy Blood Extraction Kit. Broad study findings and their caveats: Only TCR beta chains were sequenced in this cohort, and the absence of alpha or paired-chain data limited detectable features. A later analysis associated about 17,000 TCR beta sequences with specific HLA alleles at a false discovery rate of 0.05. In a later analysis, several top co-occurrence clusters were reported to appear linked to parvovirus B19, influenza, CMV and Epstein-Barr virus. The earlier analysis of 587 of the donors excluded fewer than 20 rarely observed V segments, including chromosome 9 orphons, because counts were too low. Correlated functional status among segregating V segments might reflect linkage disequilibrium, but an unknown experimental factor could not be ruled out. A cluster of highly shared sequence variants was judged likely to be a technical artifact of the sequencing pipeline. According to a later analysis, most CMV-associated TCR beta chains appeared to be HLA-restricted, and the HLA associations seemed to be driven largely by CMV exposure. In an earlier analysis of some 500 of the donors, most TCR beta V segments appeared in productive rearrangements about 87% or about 30% of the time, broadly matching IMGT annotations. When HLA alleles, especially DR and DQ, strongly co-occurred, attributing TCR associations to individual alleles was difficult. The classifier was reported to diagnose cytomegalovirus status with high specificity and sensitivity in both the original and validation cohorts. V-gene and J-gene trimming of TCR beta chains was associated with a missense DCLRE1C variant in a later genetic analysis, and the association was replicated in an independent cohort. Across donors, most TCR sequences were observed very rarely, whereas some public TCRs were present in many individuals. In vitro tests confirmed that three of the cytomegalovirus-associated TCR beta chains recognize cytomegalovirus antigens. According to a later genetic analysis, donors in an Asian-associated ancestry cluster had fewer N-insertions in productive TCRs than the approximately 650-donor mean. A later analysis found that HLA-associated TCR beta chains were more clonally expanded and had lower generation probabilities than equally common non-associated chains. Sequencing depth was assumed to be roughly uniform across donors in the presence/absence analyses, though that assumption may not hold. Immune exposure information for the cohort was limited to CMV serostatus. A total of roughly 160 TCR beta chains were listed by the study as associated with cytomegalovirus. A further reported finding was that TCR beta sequences accurately predicted the HLA-A and HLA-B alleles for most subjects in the first cohort. According to the authors, the approach could potentially be generalized to other disease states and immunological phenotypes. In a later analysis, the rate of TCR association differed among HLA loci, with DRB1 alleles having the most associated TCRs and HLA-C alleles having the fewest. Because some donors lacked HLA typing at each locus, the association tests relied only on the typed subset.

To prepare the library, the immunoSEQ multiplex PCR assay was applied. A mixture of 60 forward primers for TCR Vbeta segments and 13 reverse primers for TCR Jbeta segments was used in the multiplex PCR. The CDR3 region of rearranged TCR beta genes was amplified from genomic DNA with a multiplex PCR assay. Amplified TCR beta libraries were sequenced as 87-base-pair reads on the Illumina HiSeq System. Per the original workflow: Across the 500 to 850 repertoires, a later analysis counted 78 million or so unique TCR beta chains, around 10 million of which were shared by at least two donors. Raw reads were error-corrected and collapsed into unique sequences by a nearest-neighbor algorithm in which closely related sequences were merged to remove PCR and sequencing errors. Alignment of CDR3 sequences to IMGT reference sequences was used to assign V, D and J gene segments. For a sequence to be retained, a match of at least six nucleotides was required to both a V gene segment and a J gene segment. A rearrangement counted as productive if the CDR3 had no stop codons and remained in frame with V and J, and every other rearrangement counted as non-productive. CDR3 was defined by IMGT convention, running from the second conserved V-encoded cysteine to the conserved J-encoded phenylalanine. The earlier analysis of fewer than 700 of the donors excluded sequences that lacked an unambiguous match to a single V gene segment. In an earlier analysis of a few hundred of the donors, V segments were called functional above 56.7% productive rearrangements and were called segregating when the between-donor standard deviation exceeded 5%. A statistical classification framework was built for diagnosing cytomegalovirus status from the catalog of TCR beta chain sequences. In a later analysis, V and J genes were assigned by comparing TCR nucleotide sequences against IMGT/GENE-DB human TR gene sequences. The TCRdist pipeline was used in a later analysis to assign CDR3 sequences and most-parsimonious VDJ recombination scenarios. In a later analysis, every TCR beta chain was defined by the combination of its CDR3 amino acid sequence and its V-gene family, and reads without a unique V-gene family were dropped. To address suspected cross-contamination and a sequencing artifact, a later analysis removed 550 to 750 highly shared, low-generation-probability nucleotide sequences. In a later analysis, a clonal expansion index for each public chain was calculated from normalized within-repertoire ranks of inferred template counts. Generation probabilities in a later analysis came from a VDJ recombination model fitted to out-of-frame rearrangements, and those results were checked against IGoR. Hypergeometric tests were used in a later analysis to score TCR-TCR, TCR-HLA and TCR-CMV co-occurrence, with a repertoire-size bias correction applied to the TCR pairs. In a later analysis, false discovery rates were estimated by permuting HLA or CMV assignments 20 times. In a later analysis, co-occurring TCRs were grouped using DBSCAN, with TCRdist sequence similarity added in when clustering inside HLA-allele-positive subsets. For co-occurrence clustering, repertoires with fewer than 30,000 or more than 120,000 public chains were excluded, along with a handful of repertoires with anomalous nucleotide sharing. TCRdb took this table from immuneACCESS and kept in-frame rearrangements with V and J called. Such tables lack part of the clones; where checked against another copy, unresolved V genes explain under half of the gap, and the rest is unexplained. From that table come the V and J calls and clone size; the DNA was used to work out D and trimming. The sample table contains approximately 100,000 clones; only one count was recorded for 70% to 85% of them. 0.9% to 1.5% of the sample comes from the top ten.

The sample taken for sequencing was PBMCs. The source of this sequence is a woman under 30 in good health and CMV-seronegative.

The CDR3 region: CASSPGQRETQYF. The nucleotides are TGTGCCAGCAGCCCAGGACAGAGAGAGACCCAGTACTTC. This receptor chain uses TRBV11-3 and TRBJ2-5; the D gene is perhaps TRBD1, from 6 matching bases. V lost 5 bases and J lost 4 bases; the stretch between them is 11 bases long. Looking up the germline V gene yields CDR1 SGHNT and CDR2 YENEEA. CDR3 length: 13 amino acids, cysteine to phenylalanine. Of the read, only the CDR3 DNA is kept; its 39 bases are in frame from base 1.